A selection of T cell receptor beta chains follows, all from one sample in a study of regulatory T cells in long-lasting Graves disease. TCRdb reprocessed the multiplex PCR reads with MiXCR, giving one entry per CDR3 protein. The data show more than 650,000 distinct CDR3 sequences, 25% to 35% seen once. The sequenced sample was peripheral blood mononuclear cells (PBMCs), obtained when the disease was refractory, from a patient treated with antithyroid drugs. The receptor source for this set is a female donor with Graves disease. Each CDR3 is given with its conserved first and last residue. A D gene is named only where the DNA matches it firmly. Part of the rows lack a size; the others show once, few, many or a class for expanded clones.

TRBV4-1	NA	NA	TRBJ1-2	TGCGCCAGCAGCCAAACGGACAACTATGGCTACACCTTC	CASSQTDNYGYTF
TRBV6-2/TRBV6-3	TRBD2	few	TRBJ2-5	TGTGCCAGCAGTCAATGGACTAGCGGATTACAAGAGACCCAGTACTTC	CASSQWTSGLQETQYF
TRBV6-1	TRBD2	few	TRBJ2-5	TGTGCCAGCAGTCAACTGGGACTAGCGGGAGGAAATGAGACCCAGTACTTC	CASSQLGLAGGNETQYF
TRBV6-5	TRBD2	many	TRBJ2-5	TGTGCCAGCAGTTACTCCTTCTCCGGACTAGCGGGAGGGCCTGAGACCCAGTACTTC	CASSYSFSGLAGGPETQYF
TRBV25-1	TRBD2	few	TRBJ2-2	TGTGCCAGCAGTGACCTTAGTAGCGGGAGATACACCGGGGAGCTGTTTTTT	CASSDLSSGRYTGELFF
TRBV2	TRBD1	many	TRBJ2-5	TGTGCCAGCAGTGGAACAGGGGTTGAGACCCAGTACTTC	CASSGTGVETQYF
TRBV12-3/TRBV12-4	TRBD2	many	TRBJ2-2	TGTGCCAGCAGTGAGACTAGCGGGAACACCGGGGAGCTGTTTTTT	CASSETSGNTGELFF
TRBV12-3/TRBV12-4	TRBD2	few	TRBJ2-2	TGTGCCAGCAGTTTACAGGGAGGGGCCGGGGAGCTGTTTTTT	CASSLQGGAGELFF
TRBV3-1	NA	NA	TRBJ2-2	TGTGCCAGCAGCCAAGTTCTGAACACCGGGGAGCTGTTTTTT	CASSQVLNTGELFF
TRBV10-3	TRBD1	many	TRBJ1-1	TGTGCCATCAGTGACACAGACAGGGGAGAAGCTTTCTTT	CAISDTDRGEAFF
TRBV20-1	TRBD1	few	TRBJ1-6	TGCAGTGCTTCAACAGGGGACAATTCACCCCTCCACTTT	CSASTGDNSPLHF
TRBV2	NA	few	TRBJ2-3	TGTGCCAGCAGTGAATGGGTTAACACAGATACGCAGTATTTT	CASSEWVNTDTQYF
TRBV29-1	NA	NA	TRBJ1-2	TGCAGCGTGCAAGGGGGGGACGACTCTAACTATGGCTACACCTTC	CSVQGGDDSNYGYTF
TRBV10-3	NA	NA	TRBJ1-1	TGTGCCATCGCCCCCGGGCAGGGGTCGGGCACTGAAGCTTTCTTT	CAIAPGQGSGTEAFF
TRBV2	NA	few	TRBJ1-2	TGTGCCAGCAAGACTCTGAGAGGCTACACCTTC	CASKTLRGYTF
TRBV6-1	TRBD1	few	TRBJ1-3	TGTGCCAGCAGTCGGTCGTTAGGACAGGGATCGGGAAACACCATATATTTT	CASSRSLGQGSGNTIYF
TRBV2	TRBD1	NA	TRBJ1-2	TGTGCCAGCAGTGGACAGGGTGACAACTATGGCTACACCTTC	CASSGQGDNYGYTF